This entry concerns a single TCR gamma chain. The data derive from a study of gamma-delta chains in newborns, infants, children. About the research overall: Microbial exposure reportedly drives polyclonal innate γδ T cell expansion after birth.

With CATT, TCRdb re-called clones from the reads. The sample comprises about 3,700 gamma-chain clones, roughly two thirds of which are singletons, and about 15% rests with the top ten. This receptor was taken from a child who was a newborn, infant or young child, either healthy, febrile or measles-vaccinated (not recorded which). Sequencing was carried out using blood.

The DNA of the CDR3 is TGTGCCACCTGGGACGGGCTCTCTTATAAGAAACTCTTT. Residues: CATWDGLSYKKLF. The rearrangement joins TRGV2 to TRGJ1 or TRGJ2. Because TCRdb records no J gene, it was assigned here through a match of the DNA to germline. The germline V gene has CDR1 EGSNGY and CDR2 YDSYNSKV. The CDR3 covers 13 residues. Trimming took 0 bases from V and 6 from J; bases not matched to a gene: 5.